A single sample is the source of the 25 T cell receptor beta chains below, sequenced in a study of blood T cell repertoires in COVID-19. Some clones are missing from TCRdb's copy, which holds only in-frame ones; the method was immunoSEQ multiplex PCR. The sample lists about 300,000 clones; around nine tenths were seen once. The specimen was PBMCs or T cells enriched from blood (not recorded which). The receptor set was obtained from a woman aged 18-29 years who had recovered from COVID-19.

The chain links TRBV6-5 to TRBJ2-5, with TRBD1 identical over 10 bases. Unmatched junction bases numbered 8, after V lost 5 bases and J lost 5 bases. The length of the CDR3 is 15 residues. CDR1 is MNHEY, CDR2 SVGAGI, per germline. The CDR3 sequence is CASSQGTGVLETQYF. The CDR3 region has the DNA TGTGCCAGCAGTCAGGGGACAGGGGTTCTGGAGACCCAGTACTTC.

The chain uses TRBV19 and TRBJ2-7; 11 bases are shared with TRBD2. The CDR3 has 14 residues. Germline V gene data show CDR1 as LNHDA and CDR2 as SQIVND (reference sequence). Losses at the gene ends were 8 bases for V and 6 bases for J; bases not matched to a gene: 9. The CDR3 is CASRSLAGGPEQYF. The DNA for the CDR3 is TGTGCCAGTCGTTCTCTAGCGGGAGGACCCGAGCAGTACTTC.

The J gene is TRBJ2-1, the V gene TRBV5-6, with 10 bases identical to TRBD1. V was pared by 2 bases and J by 1 base, with 9 bases of the junction left unmatched. Germline CDR1 and CDR2: SGHDT and YYEEEE. There are 18 residues in the CDR3. CDR3 DNA sequence: TGTGCCAGCAGCTTCCAGGCACCGGGACAGGGGTCCTACAATGAGCAGTTCTTC. Its translation: CASSFQAPGQGSYNEQFF.

Of note for this clone: This may be a read error, as it is one base from a much larger clone. The chain has TRBV11-3 and TRBJ1-1, with D possibly TRBD1 on 6 matching bases. The CDR3 covers 13 residues. V lost 4 bases and J lost 1, with 7 bases in between. Germline CDR1 SGHNT, CDR2 YENEEA. Here the CDR3 reads CASSSTGNTEAFF. The CDR3 coding sequence is TGTGCCAGCAGCTCGACAGGGAACACTGAAGCTTTCTTT.

This clone showed up just once. The CDR3 coding sequence is TGTGCCAGTAGTATATTCGGACAGTCCTCCTACGAGCAGTACTTC. It is translated as CASSIFGQSSYEQYF. The J gene is TRBJ2-7, the V gene TRBV19, with a weak D call TRBD1 (6 bases). Between the trimmed V and J ends, which lost 2 bases and 0 bases, there was a span of 11 bases. CDR1 and CDR2 from the germline V gene are LNHDA and SQIVND (reference sequence). CDR3 length: 15 amino acids. The variable domain in full, completed from reference TRBV19 and TRBJ2-7, reads DGGITQSPKYLFRKEGQNVTLSCEQNLNHDAMYWYRQDPGQGLRLIYYSQIVNDFQKGDIAEGYSVSREKKESFPLTVTSAQKNPTAFYLCASSIFGQSSYEQYFGPGTRLTVT.

This sequence joins TRBV3-1 (or the pseudogene TRBV3-2) and TRBJ2-1; D possibly corresponds to TRBD1 (5 bases). This CDR3 is built from 13 residues. The V end was cut by 3 bases, the J end by 9 bases, with 12 bases between. Germline V gene data show CDR1 as LGHDT and CDR2 as YNNKEL (reference sequence). The DNA of the CDR3 is TGTGCCAGCAGCCAGGGGCCTACTTCTGAGCAGTTCTTC. Translated, it gives CASSQGPTSEQFF.

The chain employs TRBV9 and TRBJ2-5; 7 bases agree with TRBD2. The V and J ends lost 0 bases and 4 bases, in that order; junction bases with no gene match: 3. CDR1 is SGDLS, CDR2 YYNGEE, per germline. The CDR3 totals 14 residues. CDR3 in DNA: TGTGCCAGCAGCGTAGTTCCTAGCGGAGAGACCCAGTACTTC. The encoded protein is CASSVVPSGETQYF.

In this sample, this clone turned up once. The V and J genes are TRBV7-3 and TRBJ2-1; 8 nucleotides line up with TRBD1. Germline V gives CDR1 SGHTA, CDR2 FQGTGA. The CDR3 extends over 15 amino acids. V gave up 7 bases and J gave up 5 bases; unmatched junction bases: 10. The CDR3 protein is CASNDGRGRNNEQFF. The DNA for the CDR3 is TGTGCCAGCAATGACGGCAGGGGGCGGAACAATGAGCAGTTCTTC.

This chain uses TRBV10-3 with TRBJ2-1; 7 nucleotides agree with TRBD2. V shed 6 bases and J 0 bases; nucleotides not matched to a gene: 8. The germline CDR1 and CDR2 sequences are ENHRY and SYGVKD. The CDR3 is made up of 16 amino acids. The CDR3 loop reads CAISDPGLSSYNEQFF. The CDR3 DNA is TGTGCCATCAGCGATCCGGGACTAAGCTCCTACAATGAGCAGTTCTTC.

This clone was seen just once. The chain joins TRBV6-5 to TRBJ2-1, with a weak D call TRBD2 (5 bases). V was shortened by 2 bases and J by 9 bases, with 17 bases between the two germline ends. There are 15 residues in the CDR3. Looked up from germline, CDR1 is MNHEY and CDR2 is SVGAGI. CDR3 amino acids: CASSYRGIGVGEQFF. The CDR3 bases are TGTGCCAGCAGTTACCGGGGAATCGGGGTGGGTGAGCAGTTCTTC.

The chain employs TRBV18 and TRBJ2-7, with D possibly being TRBD1 (5 bases). This CDR3 is 15 amino acids long. Looked up from germline, CDR1 is KGHSH and CDR2 is LQKENI. With 2 bases removed from V and 4 bases from J, the gap between germline ends came to 15 bases. The CDR3 loop is CASSPIGQGGYEQYF. The CDR3 DNA is TGTGCCAGCTCACCAATAGGTCAGGGTGGTTACGAGCAGTACTTC.

The count of this clone is one. As DNA, the CDR3 is TGTGCCAGCAGCGTAGGAGGACTAGCTTTCTACGAGCAGTACTTC. This gives the protein CASSVGGLAFYEQYF. V usage is TRBV9 and J usage is TRBJ2-7; 8 bases match TRBD2. Germline CDR1 SGDLS, CDR2 YYNGEE. V lost 0 bases, J lost 3 bases, and 5 bases stayed unmatched. This CDR3 spans 15 amino acids.

The V call is TRBV27, the J call TRBJ2-5; 15 bases fit TRBD2. This CDR3 is built from 16 residues. With V trimmed by 6 bases and J by 3 bases, 5 bases remained unmatched. CDR1 and CDR2 from the germline V gene are MNHEY and SMNVEV (reference sequence). The DNA for the CDR3 is TGTGCCAGCAGAGGACTAGCGGGAGGGCTCGAAGAGACCCAGTACTTC. Its protein product is CASRGLAGGLEETQYF.

This clone occurred a few times. J is TRBJ1-6 and V is TRBV5-4, with D tentatively TRBD1 (5 bases). Trimming left V 4 bases short and J 7 bases short, with 15 bases between. Germline V gene lookup returns CDR1 SGHNT and CDR2 YYREEE (reference sequence). The CDR3 totals 15 residues. CDR3 bases: TGTGCCAGCAGCGCGGGGACCGGGCAAAATTCACCCCTCCACTTT. Its protein is CASSAGTGQNSPLHF.

The chain links TRBV11-2 to TRBJ2-1, with D perhaps TRBD2 (5 bases). Trimming removed 2 bases from V and 6 bases from J, with 14 bases in between. CDR1 and CDR2 from the germline V gene are SGHAT and FQNNGV. The CDR3 runs to 15 residues. The CDR3 sequence: CASSLFPSSFNEQFF. In DNA, the CDR3 is TGTGCCAGCAGCTTATTCCCTAGCTCTTTCAATGAGCAGTTCTTC.

This clone was counted a single time. The genes are TRBV19 and TRBJ2-7, with 7 bases identical to TRBD1. V lost 7 bases to trimming and J lost 0 bases; unmatched junction nucleotides: 6. The CDR3 length is 14 residues. Germline V gene data show CDR1 as LNHDA and CDR2 as SQIVND (reference sequence). The CDR3 DNA sequence: TGTGCCAGTATAGGAACAGGGGACTCCTACGAGCAGTACTTC. This translates into CASIGTGDSYEQYF.

In DNA, the CDR3 is TGTGCCAGCTCCCGGACAGGGGGCTTATACGAGCAGTACTTC. Translation gives CASSRTGGLYEQYF. The V gene is TRBV7-9, the J gene TRBJ2-7; TRBD1 agrees at 11 bases. The CDR3 is 14 amino acids. The germline V gene encodes CDR1 SEHNR and CDR2 FQNEAQ (reference sequence). V dropped 8 bases and J dropped 4; count of bases not matched to a gene: 7.

The chain recombines TRBV5-1 with TRBJ1-5; the match to TRBD1 covers 7 bases. The junction had 5 bases not matched to a gene; V was cut back by 4 bases and J by 4 bases. Germline V gene lookup returns CDR1 SGHRS and CDR2 YFSETQ. The CDR3 has 14 residues. The CDR3 bases are TGCGCCAGCAGCACGGGGACAGCAAATCAGCCCCAGCATTTT. Encoded protein: CASSTGTANQPQHF.

V is TRBV5-1 and J is TRBJ1-5, with 7 bases aligning to TRBD1. J was trimmed by 6 bases and V by 0 bases; bases with no gene match: 15. The V gene's germline CDR1 is SGHRS and CDR2 YFSETQ. This CDR3 is built from 18 residues. CDR3 region: CASSLAPRQGGTSQPQHF. In DNA form, the CDR3 reads TGCGCCAGCAGCTTGGCCCCCAGACAGGGTGGAACGAGTCAGCCCCAGCATTTT.

Here the CDR3 DNA reads TGTGCCAGCAGCCAAAACAGGGAGAAGGGGTACAATGAGCAGTTCTTC. Translation: CASSQNREKGYNEQFF. V is TRBV3-1 (or the pseudogene TRBV3-2) and J is TRBJ2-1; D is possibly TRBD1 (6 bases). The CDR3 runs 16 residues. Trimming removed 2 bases at V and 4 bases at J, with 15 bases between. In germline, CDR1 is LGHDT, CDR2 YNNKEL (reference sequence).

V and J are TRBV19 and TRBJ2-3, with D perhaps matching TRBD2 (6 bases). Germline V lookup: CDR1 LNHDA, CDR2 SQIVND (reference sequence). V lost 5 bases and J lost 2, with 17 bases in between. The CDR3 sequence is 16 residues long. The CDR3 DNA sequence: TGTGCCAGTAGTGCCCGACTAGGTACTTTCACAGATACGCAGTATTTT. It codes for CASSARLGTFTDTQYF. Filled out from reference TRBV19 and TRBJ2-3, the complete variable domain reads DGGITQSPKYLFRKEGQNVTLSCEQNLNHDAMYWYRQDPGQGLRLIYYSQIVNDFQKGDIAEGYSVSREKKESFPLTVTSAQKNPTAFYLCASSARLGTFTDTQYFGPGTRLTVL.

The V and J genes are TRBV28 and TRBJ2-7; a weak D match, TRBD2 (5 bases). Trimming cost V 3 bases and J 2 bases, with 17 bases left between them. Germline V gene sequence: CDR1 MDHEN, CDR2 SYDVKM. The CDR3 is 16 amino acids. CDR3 coding DNA: TGTGCCAGCAGTTTTGATACGGAGAGGGTTCCCTACGAGCAGTACTTC. Residues: CASSFDTERVPYEQYF.

The chain combines TRBV29-1 with TRBJ2-5; tentatively, D is TRBD2 (7 bases). The CDR3 runs 13 residues. V shed 5 bases and J shed 1 base, with 11 bases lying between them. From germline, CDR1 is SQVTM and CDR2 ANQGSEA. The CDR3 reads CSVPRGGQETQYF. CDR3 sequence (DNA): TGCAGCGTTCCTAGGGGGGGCCAAGAGACCCAGTACTTC.

The chain has TRBV10-2 and TRBJ2-4, with 7 bases fitting TRBD2. This CDR3 comprises 15 residues. Losses at the gene ends were 3 bases for V and 6 bases for J; bases not matched to a gene: 8. Germline V CDR1 and CDR2: WSHSY, SAAADI. The CDR3 region is CASSDPREDGNIQYF. The DNA of the CDR3 is TGCGCCAGCAGTGATCCCCGGGAGGACGGAAACATTCAGTACTTC.

The genes are TRBV11-3 and TRBJ2-5, with 10 positions matching TRBD2. V dropped 1 base and J dropped 6; count of bases not matched to a gene: 8. The CDR3 totals 16 residues. Germline V CDR1 and CDR2: SGHNT, YENEEA. This CDR3 reads CASSLVAGGSLKTQYF. CDR3 nucleotide sequence: TGTGCCAGCAGCTTAGTAGCGGGGGGTTCTTTGAAGACCCAGTACTTC.